This entry describes one TCR beta chain. Its cognate antigen is unknown. This sample stems from a study of siplizumab effects on memory and regulatory T cells. General study results and limits: Most alloreactive clones went unmapped to unstimulated subsets; only a minor fraction mapped. Naive T cells apparently outstripped memory cells in diversity and seemed major alloresponse contributors. An assignable phenotype, naive or memory, was missing from roughly 86-96% of proliferating CD4+ or CD8+ clones. With siplizumab, mappable alloreactive CD4+ clones averaged roughly 64% Treg-derived, versus around 28% in controls.

The V gene lost 0 bases and the J gene lost 2 bases, with 8 bases spanning the gap. The CDR3 runs 14 residues. The germline V gene has CDR1 SGHRS and CDR2 YFSETQ. Sequencing was performed with immunoSEQ multiplex PCR; in TCRdb, only in-frame clones are kept and a portion is missing. The sample lists about 110,000 clones; 85% to 95% were seen once. The chain is built from TRBV5-1 and TRBJ1-2, with D possibly being TRBD1 (5 bases). Source material: CD4+ T cells sorted from blood. The TCR comes from a human donor in good health. CDR3 DNA: TGCGCCAGCAGCTTGGAGGGGCGGAACTATGGCTACACCTTC. This translates into CASSLEGRNYGYTF.